Below are 15 T cell receptor beta chains sequenced from a single sample in a study of blood T cell repertoires in COVID-19. Using immunoSEQ multiplex PCR, the repertoire was profiled, and TCRdb retains in-frame clones only, with some absent. The data contain 100,000 to 150,000 clones, 75% to 90% of them singletons. The material sequenced was PBMCs or T cells enriched from blood (not recorded which). The receptors were sampled from a woman in her forties or fifties who had recovered from COVID-19.

The chain is built from TRBV4-2 and TRBJ2-1; TRBD1 is a possible D gene (7 bases). This CDR3 region has 16 residues. From germline, CDR1 is LGHNA and CDR2 YNFKEQ. V was cut by 0 bases and J by 2 bases, with 11 bases left in between. The CDR3 coding sequence is TGTGCCAGCAGCCAAGATGGCGGGACAGCCTACAATGAGCAGTTCTTC. Protein sequence: CASSQDGGTAYNEQFF.

CDR3 sequence reads: CSVGVQDTEAFF. CDR3 sequence (DNA): TGCAGCGTTGGAGTGCAGGACACTGAAGCTTTCTTT. V and J are TRBV29-1 and TRBJ1-1; D gene unclear. Trimming pared 4 bases from V and 3 bases from J, leaving 9 bases between. There are 12 residues in the CDR3. CDR1 is SQVTM and CDR2 is ANQGSEA in the germline V gene. The whole variable domain, remainder taken from reference TRBV29-1 and TRBJ1-1, is SAVISQKPSRDICQRGTSLTIQCQVDSQVTMMFWYRQQPGQSLTLIATANQGSEATYESGFVIDKFPISRPNLTFSTLTVSNMSPEDSSIYLCSVGVQDTEAFFGQGTRLTVV.

This clone was recorded only once. V and J are TRBV6-5 and TRBJ2-2, with 8 nucleotides matching TRBD1. After removal of 6 bases from V and 4 bases from J, the junction contained 4 bases not matched to a gene. The CDR3 extends over 14 amino acids. Germline lookup yields CDR1 MNHEY and CDR2 SVGAGI. The CDR3 sequence is CASRTGDLTGELFF. The CDR3 DNA reads as TGTGCCAGCAGGACAGGGGACCTCACCGGGGAGCTGTTTTTT.

The chain uses TRBV3-1 (or the pseudogene TRBV3-2) and TRBJ1-1, with 8 nucleotides matching TRBD1. The germline V gene encodes CDR1 LGHDT and CDR2 YNNKEL (reference sequence). The CDR3 is 15 residues long. Trimming removed 5 bases from V and 5 bases from J; junction bases left unmatched: 10. CDR3 in amino acids: CASSAQQGVGTEAFF. The CDR3 DNA follows: TGTGCCAGCAGCGCCCAACAGGGGGTCGGGACTGAAGCTTTCTTT.

J is TRBJ2-7 and V is TRBV11-2; D gene ambiguous. The V end lost 1 base, the J end lost 5 bases, and 12 bases lay between the germline ends. The germline gives CDR1 SGHAT, CDR2 FQNNGV. The CDR3 is made up of 14 amino acids. The DNA of the CDR3 is TGTGCCAGCAGCTTAGGTGACACACGGAACGAGCAGTACTTC. This gives the protein CASSLGDTRNEQYF.

The chain employs TRBV11-2 and TRBJ1-5; D ambiguous. The V gene lost 5 bases and the J gene lost 0 bases, with 8 bases spanning the gap. Per the germline V gene, CDR1 is SGHAT and CDR2 is FQNNGV. CDR3 length equals 14 residues. The CDR3, as DNA: TGTGCCAGCAGCCGCGACACTAGCAATCAGCCCCAGCATTTT. Amino acids: CASSRDTSNQPQHF.

V is TRBV7-2 and J is TRBJ2-5; the D gene is possibly TRBD2 (5 bases). Trimming removed 1 base at V and 5 bases at J, with 11 bases between. Germline CDR1 and CDR2: SGHTA and FQGNSA. The CDR3 runs 14 residues. CDR3 nucleotides: TGTGCCAGCAGCTTAGACGCGGGTCGGGAGACCCAGTACTTC. Its translation is CASSLDAGRETQYF.

This sequence joins TRBV4-3 and TRBJ1-1; weak D call: TRBD1 (5 bases). CDR1 and CDR2 (germline): LGHNA, YSLEER. Trimming cost V 3 bases and J 5 bases, with 13 bases left between them. This CDR3 comprises 14 residues. CDR3 amino acids: CASSQSLRETEAFF. CDR3 DNA: TGCGCCAGCAGCCAGTCTCTCAGGGAAACTGAAGCTTTCTTT.

J is TRBJ2-5 and V is TRBV10-1; perhaps TRBD2 as D (5 bases). In germline, CDR1 is WNHNN, CDR2 SYGVQD (reference sequence). The CDR3 runs to 13 residues. V was shortened by 3 bases and J by 2 bases, with 7 bases between the two germline ends. CDR3 protein: CASSEEGQETQYF. The DNA for the CDR3 is TGCGCCAGCAGTGAAGAGGGTCAAGAGACCCAGTACTTC.

V usage is TRBV11-2 and J usage is TRBJ1-1; D is unresolved. The V and J ends lost 3 bases and 2 bases respectively, with 7 bases between them. The CDR3 runs to 13 residues. Germline V lookup: CDR1 SGHAT, CDR2 FQNNGV. CDR3: CASSFQVNTEAFF. The CDR3 DNA follows: TGTGCCAGCAGCTTTCAGGTAAACACTGAAGCTTTCTTT.

This clone has more than one count but fewer than ten. Compared with germline, one end of the junction differs, possibly owing to a read error. This rearrangement joins TRBV7-7 to TRBJ2-3, with TRBD2 identical over 14 bases. The germline V gene has CDR1 SSHAT and CDR2 FNYEAQ (reference sequence). This CDR3 has 16 amino acids. CDR3 amino acids: CASSLTSGGAGDTQYF. The DNA of the CDR3 is TGTGCTAGCAGCTTGACTAGCGGGGGGGCGGGAGATACGCAGTATTTT.

This CDR3 reads CASSGTPNSNQPQHF. CDR3 nucleotides: TGCGCCAGCAGTGGGACACCCAATAGCAATCAGCCCCAGCATTTT. The chain has TRBV10-2 and TRBJ1-5; a possible D gene is TRBD1 (5 bases). Germline-derived CDR1 and CDR2 are WSHSY and SAAADI. The V and J ends lost 4 bases and 0 bases respectively, with 10 bases between them. This CDR3 comprises 15 residues.

Only a few counts were recorded for this clone. V is TRBV6-2 or TRBV6-3 and J is TRBJ2-2; maybe TRBD1 (6 bases). V was clipped by 3 bases and J by 5 bases, with 10 bases between them. This CDR3 is 14 amino acids long. Germline V gene lookup returns CDR1 MNHEY and CDR2 SVGEGT. The CDR3 sequence: CASSYKRGTGELFF. CDR3 bases: TGTGCCAGCAGTTATAAGAGGGGGACCGGGGAGCTGTTTTTT.

V usage is TRBV5-6 and J usage is TRBJ1-1; 7 bases agree with TRBD1. The CDR3 spans 14 residues. V shed 6 bases, J shed 7 bases, and the junction held 12 bases outside the gene matches. The germline V gene has CDR1 SGHDT and CDR2 YYEEEE. CDR3 sequence reads: CASNDRDLLGEAFF. The CDR3 DNA is TGTGCCAGCAATGACAGGGATCTGTTGGGTGAAGCTTTCTTT.

V and J are TRBV10-1 and TRBJ2-2, with D perhaps TRBD2 (6 bases). Deletions cut 6 bases from V and 6 bases from J, with 11 bases between. This CDR3 has 13 amino acids. Germline-derived CDR1 and CDR2 are WNHNN and SYGVQD (reference sequence). This CDR3 is CASRAEGPGELFF. The CDR3 DNA sequence: TGCGCCAGCAGGGCGGAGGGCCCCGGGGAGCTGTTTTTT.